This T cell receptor (beta chain) emerged from a study of blood T cell repertoires in COVID-19. Study-wide background: The United States, Italy and Spain were the sources of the acute and convalescent COVID-19 samples. Sample material is recorded as cDNA or gDNA derived from T cells, B-cell-depleted T cells, or PBMCs.

In the source study's methods: Counts of nucleated cells, estimated from reference gene primer amplification, were obtained. Some clones are missing from TCRdb's copy, which holds only in-frame ones; the method was immunoSEQ multiplex PCR. For V, J and clone size, that table is used; D and trimming come from the DNA. This table has 200,000 or so clones, around four fifths appearing once. What was sequenced was peripheral blood. This sequence was found in a woman older than 75 with COVID-19, enrolled during active disease.

In DNA form, the CDR3 reads TGTGCCAGCTCAATAGGGCAGCCAGCGGCCTCCTACGAGCAGTACTTC. Protein: CASSIGQPAASYEQYF. J is TRBJ2-7 and V is TRBV18, with D maybe TRBD2 (5 bases). V lost 5 bases to trimming and J lost 0 bases, with 17 bases between them. The CDR3 contains 16 residues. Germline CDR1 KGHSH, CDR2 LQKENI. Full variable domain (missing parts from reference TRBV18 and TRBJ2-7): NAGVMQNPRHLVRRRGQEARLRCSPMKGHSHVYWYRQLPEEGLKFMVYLQKENIIDESGMPKERFSAEFPKEGPSILRIQQVVRGDSAAYFCASSIGQPAASYEQYFGPGTRLTVT.